The 27 T cell receptor beta chains in this list originate from one sample, sequenced in a study of blood T cell repertoires in COVID-19. Profiled with immunoSEQ multiplex PCR; TCRdb holds only in-frame clones, not every one. The sample consists of about 210,000 clones, approximately 75% of them appearing once. Material: PBMCs or T cells enriched from blood (not recorded which). The receptors were gathered from a man aged 35-49 years who had recovered from COVID-19.

Comment on this clone: Within the sample, other DNA sequences also encode this same CDR3. This sequence joins TRBV7-9 and TRBJ1-5, with 11 bases lining up with TRBD1. This CDR3 has 15 residues. Germline V CDR1 and CDR2: SEHNR, FQNEAQ (reference sequence). The ends lost 5 bases at V and 4 bases at J; junction bases unmatched: 4. The CDR3, as DNA: TGTGCCAGCAGCCCCGGGACAGGGGGTAATCAGCCCCAGCATTTT. This translates into CASSPGTGGNQPQHF.

The chain is built from TRBV5-1 and TRBJ2-5, with TRBD1 matching over 10 bases. CDR1 and CDR2 (germline): SGHRS, YFSETQ. This CDR3 comprises 15 residues. V dropped 3 bases and J dropped 3; count of bases not matched to a gene: 5. This CDR3 reads CASSSPGQGKETQYF. The CDR3 DNA reads as TGCGCCAGCAGCTCACCGGGACAGGGGAAAGAGACCCAGTACTTC.

This chain joins TRBV2 and TRBJ1-1; tentatively, D is TRBD1 (5 bases). Trimming shortened V by 3 bases and J by 5 bases, and 19 bases separated the two germline ends. The CDR3 has 16 residues. Germline assignment: CDR1 SNHLY and CDR2 FYNNEI. The chain's CDR3 is CASSDGGRGGETEAFF. CDR3 DNA sequence: TGTGCCAGCAGTGACGGGGGAAGGGGAGGAGAAACTGAAGCTTTCTTT.

This chain uses TRBV4-1 with TRBJ2-1, with 11 bases that match TRBD2. The CDR3 has 16 amino acids. The germline gives CDR1 MGHRA, CDR2 YSYEKL. Losses at the gene ends were 6 bases for V and 10 bases for J; bases not matched to a gene: 14. CDR3 DNA sequence: TGCGCCAGCAGACAACCCATAGCGGGAGGGTCGGGGGAGCAGTTCTTC. Its protein product is CASRQPIAGGSGEQFF.

The genes are TRBV5-5 and TRBJ2-1, with 7 bases that match TRBD1. Germline V gene lookup returns CDR1 SGHKS and CDR2 YYEKEE (reference sequence). The CDR3 spans 18 residues. J lost 5 bases, V lost 4 bases, and 18 bases had no gene match. CDR3 sequence reads: CASSASTGVEFRDNEQFF. CDR3 nucleotide sequence: TGTGCCAGCAGCGCCTCAACAGGGGTGGAATTTAGGGACAATGAGCAGTTCTTC.

The V gene is TRBV6-5, the J gene TRBJ1-6, with D perhaps TRBD1 (5 bases). The V gene's germline CDR1 is MNHEY and CDR2 SVGAGI. V was pared by 6 bases and J by 8 bases, with 17 bases between. CDR3 length equals 15 residues. CDR3 loop: CASRAGTSGYSPLHF. The CDR3 DNA follows: TGTGCCAGCAGAGCCGGGACTTCGGGATATTCACCCCTCCACTTT.

The chain employs TRBV24-1 and TRBJ2-1; 10 nucleotides agree with TRBD2. The CDR3 length is 15 residues. With 4 bases clipped from V and 12 bases from J, the junction kept 11 bases outside the gene matches. From germline, CDR1 is KGHDR and CDR2 SFDVKD. For the CDR3, the DNA is TGTGCCACCAGTGACCGGACGCTAGCGGGAGTAAGGCAGTTCTTC. Protein sequence: CATSDRTLAGVRQFF.

V is TRBV2 and J is TRBJ2-1, with TRBD1 matching 10 bases. This CDR3 comprises 15 residues. The germline V gene has CDR1 SNHLY and CDR2 FYNNEI. J lost 0 bases, V lost 6 bases, and 2 bases had no gene match. In nucleotides, the CDR3 is TGTGCCAGCAGCGGGGACAGGGGCTCCTACAATGAGCAGTTCTTC. Protein product: CASSGDRGSYNEQFF.

This sequence joins TRBV18 and TRBJ1-3, with 8 positions matching TRBD1. CDR1 and CDR2 from the germline V gene are KGHSH and LQKENI. Trimming removed 3 bases from V and 0 bases from J; junction bases left unmatched: 1. The CDR3 is 15 amino acids. CDR3 loop: CASSPGQVSGNTIYF. Written as DNA, the CDR3 is TGTGCCAGCTCACCGGGACAGGTCTCTGGAAACACCATATATTTT. Looking up the rest from reference TRBV18 and TRBJ1-3 gives the full variable domain: NAGVMQNPRHLVRRRGQEARLRCSPMKGHSHVYWYRQLPEEGLKFMVYLQKENIIDESGMPKERFSAEFPKEGPSILRIQQVVRGDSAAYFCASSPGQVSGNTIYFGEGSWLTVV.

The rearrangement uses TRBV2 and TRBJ1-1, with D unclear. Germline-derived CDR1 and CDR2 are SNHLY and FYNNEI. There are 12 residues in the CDR3. The V end lost 3 bases, the J end lost 11 bases, and 13 bases lay between the germline ends. The CDR3 coding sequence is TGTGCCAGCAGTGACCCCTCCGTCGGGGCTTTCTTT. It specifies CASSDPSVGAFF.

The V call is TRBV7-2, the J call TRBJ1-2, with D perhaps TRBD1 (6 bases). Germline V gives CDR1 SGHTA, CDR2 FQGNSA. This CDR3 is built from 13 residues. V was pared by 3 bases and J by 4 bases, with 9 bases between. This CDR3 reads CASSFTGFYGYTF. The CDR3 bases are TGTGCCAGCAGCTTTACAGGGTTCTATGGCTACACCTTC.

This rearrangement joins TRBV6-5 to TRBJ1-2; D uncertain. Germline CDR1 reads MNHEY; CDR2 reads SVGAGI. Trimming stripped 6 bases from V and 0 bases from J, with 14 bases between. The CDR3 has 15 residues. DNA of the CDR3: TGTGCCAGCAGCCGGAACATAGCCTCTAACTATGGCTACACCTTC. Its translation is CASSRNIASNYGYTF.

The chain carries TRBV19 and TRBJ2-7; TRBD2 matches 11 bases. From germline, CDR1 is LNHDA and CDR2 SQIVND (reference sequence). This CDR3 spans 16 amino acids. After removal of 4 bases from V and 0 bases from J, the junction contained 5 bases not matched to a gene. This CDR3 reads CASSTSSGRTSYEQYF. The CDR3 DNA follows: TGTGCCAGTAGTACATCTAGCGGGAGGACCTCCTACGAGCAGTACTTC.

The chain couples TRBV6-4 to TRBJ2-3; 10 positions match TRBD2. V trimming: 2 bases; J trimming: 6 bases; junction bases outside the gene matches: 5. The length of the CDR3 is 15 residues. CDR1 and CDR2 from the germline V gene are MRHNA and SNTAGT. CDR3 coding DNA: TGTGCCAGCAGTGACGAAGCGGGGGGGCTCGATACGCAGTATTTT. Its translation: CASSDEAGGLDTQYF.

The J gene is TRBJ2-1, the V gene TRBV7-3; 10 bases align to TRBD2. Germline V gene data show CDR1 as SGHTA and CDR2 as FQGTGA. Losses at the gene ends were 5 bases for V and 6 bases for J; bases not matched to a gene: 7. CDR3 length equals 15 residues. The CDR3 region has the DNA TGTGCCAGCAGCGTCGTAGCGGGGGGCGGCAATGAGCAGTTCTTC. It codes for CASSVVAGGGNEQFF.

The J gene is TRBJ1-3, the V gene TRBV19; 7 nucleotides agree with TRBD1. In germline, CDR1 is LNHDA, CDR2 SQIVND (reference sequence). The CDR3 runs 16 residues. V was clipped by 5 bases and J by 0 bases; unmatched bases: 7. The CDR3 coding sequence is TGTGCCAGTAGTCCGAGGACAGGACCCTCTGGAAACACCATATATTTT. Its protein product is CASSPRTGPSGNTIYF.

In nucleotides, the CDR3 is TGTGCCAGCACTCCACAGGACCGCTTCACAGATACGCAGTATTTT. Amino acid sequence: CASTPQDRFTDTQYF. The rearrangement links TRBV6-5 to TRBJ2-3, with TRBD1 as a possible D gene (5 bases). The CDR3 loop spans 15 amino acids. Trimming took 7 bases from V and 2 from J, leaving 16 bases between them. Germline V gene lookup returns CDR1 MNHEY and CDR2 SVGAGI.

V and J are TRBV3-1 (or the pseudogene TRBV3-2) and TRBJ1-1, with D unresolved. The CDR3 length is 12 residues. Germline V gene data show CDR1 as LGHDT and CDR2 as YNNKEL (reference sequence). V was trimmed by 5 bases and J by 9 bases, leaving 13 bases between them. CDR3 sequence (DNA): TGTGCCAGCAGCTTAGCCTCGACCAAAGCTTTCTTT. It codes for CASSLASTKAFF.

The rearrangement uses TRBV30 and TRBJ2-7; D not resolved. The CDR3 runs 14 residues. V was clipped by 4 bases and J by 2 bases, with 15 bases between them. Germline CDR1 is GTSNPN and CDR2 is SVGIG (reference sequence). CDR3 sequence reads: CAWTLTVPPYEQYF. The DNA of the CDR3 is TGTGCCTGGACCCTCACAGTACCCCCCTACGAGCAGTACTTC.

The chain joins TRBV18 to TRBJ2-1, with D tentatively TRBD2 (5 bases). The germline V and J ends were trimmed by 2 bases and 7 bases, with 9 bases remaining between them. The germline V gene encodes CDR1 KGHSH and CDR2 LQKENI. The CDR3 contains 13 residues. The CDR3 region has the DNA TGTGCCAGCTCACCAACTAGTTTGAATGAGCAGTTCTTC. This gives the protein CASSPTSLNEQFF. The whole variable domain, remainder taken from reference TRBV18 and TRBJ2-1, is NAGVMQNPRHLVRRRGQEARLRCSPMKGHSHVYWYRQLPEEGLKFMVYLQKENIIDESGMPKERFSAEFPKEGPSILRIQQVVRGDSAAYFCASSPTSLNEQFFGPGTRLTVL.

The chain is built from TRBV27 and TRBJ1-5, with 9 bases identical to TRBD1. With 6 bases clipped from V and 6 bases from J, the junction kept 9 bases outside the gene matches. The CDR3 totals 15 residues. Germline lookup yields CDR1 MNHEY and CDR2 SMNVEV (reference sequence). The CDR3 here is CASRATGGFGQPQHF. The CDR3 bases are TGTGCCAGCAGGGCCACAGGGGGCTTCGGTCAGCCCCAGCATTTT.

The chain joins TRBV5-1 to TRBJ1-1, with 8 bases fitting TRBD1. The V segment lost 3 bases and the J segment 0 bases; nucleotides outside the gene matches: 4. Germline V gene data show CDR1 as SGHRS and CDR2 as YFSETQ. CDR3 length: 15 amino acids. CDR3: CASSWGTGMNTEAFF. The DNA of the CDR3 is TGCGCCAGCAGCTGGGGGACAGGTATGAACACTGAAGCTTTCTTT.

There are a few counts of this clone. The rearrangement uses TRBV7-9 and TRBJ2-7; no firm D call. CDR1 and CDR2 from the germline V gene are SEHNR and FQNEAQ (reference sequence). CDR3 length: 13 amino acids. Trimming removed 6 bases at V and 3 bases at J, with 12 bases between. The CDR3: CASRAGPVYEQYF. The DNA of the CDR3 is TGTGCCAGCAGAGCCGGTCCTGTCTACGAGCAGTACTTC.

The chain joins TRBV5-8 to TRBJ2-7; possibly TRBD1 for D (6 bases). In germline, CDR1 is SGHTS, CDR2 YDEGEE. CDR3 length: 15 amino acids. The ends were cut back, 4 bases at V and 4 bases at J, with 18 bases in the middle. CDR3 bases: TGTGCCAGCAGCCGTCAAGGGGGTTCAGGGTACGAGCAGTACTTC. Amino acid sequence: CASSRQGGSGYEQYF. Combining the CDR3 with reference TRBV5-8 and TRBJ2-7 gives the whole variable domain EAGVTQSPTHLIKTRGQQATLRCSPISGHTSVYWYQQALGLGLQFLLWYDEGEERNRGNFPPRFSGRQFPNYSSELNVNALELEDSALYLCASSRQGGSGYEQYFGPGTRLTVT.

The DNA of the CDR3 is TGTGCCAGCAGCTTAGTTGCGGACACCTCCTACGAGCAGTACTTC. Encoded protein: CASSLVADTSYEQYF. The rearrangement uses TRBV7-8 and TRBJ2-7; maybe TRBD1 (5 bases). The CDR3 length is 15 residues. Trimming shortened V by 1 base and J by 0 bases, and 10 bases separated the two germline ends. Germline V lookup: CDR1 SGHVS, CDR2 FQNEAQ. The whole variable domain, filled in from reference TRBV7-8 and TRBJ2-7, reads GAGVSQSPRYKVAKRGQDVALRCDPISGHVSLFWYQQALGQGPEFLTYFQNEAQLDKSGLPSDRFFAERPEGSVSTLKIQRTQQEDSAVYLCASSLVADTSYEQYFGPGTRLTVT.

The rearrangement uses TRBV7-2 and TRBJ1-2, with 7 nucleotides matching TRBD1. V shed 1 base, J shed 8 bases, and the junction held 10 bases outside the gene matches. The CDR3 consists of 15 residues. Germline CDR1 is SGHTA and CDR2 is FQGNSA. As DNA, the CDR3 is TGTGCCAGCAGCTTAGGTTTAGAAACAGGGGCCGGCTACACCTTC. As protein: CASSLGLETGAGYTF.

This clone was seen a single time. One junction end does not reproduce the germline sequence, and a read error may be involved. The rearrangement uses TRBV27 and TRBJ2-7, with TRBD1 matching over 9 bases. The CDR3 contains 11 residues. Germline CDR1 is MNHEY and CDR2 is SMNVEV (reference sequence). The DNA for the CDR3 is TGTGCCAGCATAAGGGACAGGGTGTTTCACTTC. Its protein is CASIRDRVFHF.